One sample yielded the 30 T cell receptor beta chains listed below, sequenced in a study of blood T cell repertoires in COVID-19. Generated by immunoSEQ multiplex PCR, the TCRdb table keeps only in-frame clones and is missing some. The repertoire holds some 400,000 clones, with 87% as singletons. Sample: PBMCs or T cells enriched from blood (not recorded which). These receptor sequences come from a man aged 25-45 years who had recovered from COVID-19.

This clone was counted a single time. The CDR3 DNA is TGTGCCAGCAGCCAAGGAGGAGCGTTGGACACTGAAGCTTTCTTT. Residues: CASSQGGALDTEAFF. This chain links TRBV3-1 (or the pseudogene TRBV3-2) with TRBJ1-1; D call uncertain. CDR1 is LGHDT and CDR2 is YNNKEL in the germline V gene (reference sequence). V was cut by 1 base and J by 3 bases, with 12 bases left in between. The CDR3 spans 15 residues.

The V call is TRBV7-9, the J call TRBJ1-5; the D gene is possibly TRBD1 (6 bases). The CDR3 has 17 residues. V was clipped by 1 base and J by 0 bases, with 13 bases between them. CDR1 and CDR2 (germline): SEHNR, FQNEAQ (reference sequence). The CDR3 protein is CASSLDRGGASNQPQHF. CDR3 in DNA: TGTGCCAGCAGCTTAGATAGGGGGGGTGCTAGCAATCAGCCCCAGCATTTT.

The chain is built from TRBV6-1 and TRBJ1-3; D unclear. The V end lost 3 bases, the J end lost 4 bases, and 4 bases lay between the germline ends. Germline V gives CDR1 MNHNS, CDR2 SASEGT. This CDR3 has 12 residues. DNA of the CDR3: TGTGCCAGCAGTGACCCAGGAAACACCATATATTTT. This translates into CASSDPGNTIYF.

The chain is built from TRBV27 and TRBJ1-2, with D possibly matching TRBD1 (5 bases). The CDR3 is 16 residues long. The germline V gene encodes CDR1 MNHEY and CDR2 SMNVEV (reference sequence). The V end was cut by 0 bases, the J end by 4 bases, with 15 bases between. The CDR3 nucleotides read TGTGCCAGCAGTTTATCGGGTACAGCGGGGACCTATGGCTACACCTTC. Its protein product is CASSLSGTAGTYGYTF.

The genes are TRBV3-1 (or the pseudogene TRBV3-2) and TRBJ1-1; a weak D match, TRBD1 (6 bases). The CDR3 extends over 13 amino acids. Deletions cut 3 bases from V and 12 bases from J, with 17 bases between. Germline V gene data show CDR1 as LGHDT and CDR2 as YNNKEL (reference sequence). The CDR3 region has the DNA TGTGCCAGCAGCCAGGAAGACAGGCCGCCACCTTTCTTT. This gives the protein CASSQEDRPPPFF.

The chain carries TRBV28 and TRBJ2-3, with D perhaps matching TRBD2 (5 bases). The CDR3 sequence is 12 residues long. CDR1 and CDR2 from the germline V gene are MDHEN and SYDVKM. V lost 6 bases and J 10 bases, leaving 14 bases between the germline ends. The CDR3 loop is CASRLPYSAQYF. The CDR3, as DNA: TGTGCCAGCAGGCTTCCTTATAGCGCGCAGTATTTT.

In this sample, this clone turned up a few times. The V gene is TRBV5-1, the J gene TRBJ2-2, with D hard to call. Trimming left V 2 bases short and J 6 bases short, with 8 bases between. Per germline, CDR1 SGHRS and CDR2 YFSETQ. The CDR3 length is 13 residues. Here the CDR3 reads CASSLRESGELFF. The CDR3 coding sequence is TGCGCCAGCAGCTTACGAGAATCCGGGGAGCTGTTTTTT.

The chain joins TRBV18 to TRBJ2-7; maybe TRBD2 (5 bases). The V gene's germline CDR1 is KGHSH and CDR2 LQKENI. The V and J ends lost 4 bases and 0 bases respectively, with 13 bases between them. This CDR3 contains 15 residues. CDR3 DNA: TGTGCCAGCTCACTTGGTCCAGGAGGCTCCTACGAGCAGTACTTC. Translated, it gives CASSLGPGGSYEQYF.

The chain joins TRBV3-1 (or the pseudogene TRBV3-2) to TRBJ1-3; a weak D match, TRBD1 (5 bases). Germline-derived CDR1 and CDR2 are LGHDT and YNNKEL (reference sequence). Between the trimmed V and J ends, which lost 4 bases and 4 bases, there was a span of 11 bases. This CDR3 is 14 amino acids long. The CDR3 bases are TGTGCCAGCAGCCGGCAGGGTTCGGGAAACACCATATATTTT. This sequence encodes CASSRQGSGNTIYF.

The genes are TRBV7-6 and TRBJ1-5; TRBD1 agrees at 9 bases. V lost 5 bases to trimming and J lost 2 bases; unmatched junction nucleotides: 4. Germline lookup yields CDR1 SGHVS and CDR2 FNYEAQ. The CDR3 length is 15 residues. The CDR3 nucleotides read TGTGCCAGCAGCCAGGGACAGGGCGGCAATCAGCCCCAGCATTTT. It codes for CASSQGQGGNQPQHF.

The CDR3 region is CSASRTGELFF. CDR3 DNA: TGCAGTGCTAGCCGGACCGGGGAGCTGTTTTTT. J is TRBJ2-2 and V is TRBV20-1; D is uncertain. Germline CDR1 reads DFQATT; CDR2 reads SNEGSKA (reference sequence). The CDR3 loop spans 11 amino acids. Between the trimmed V and J ends, which lost 3 bases and 5 bases, there was a span of 4 bases.

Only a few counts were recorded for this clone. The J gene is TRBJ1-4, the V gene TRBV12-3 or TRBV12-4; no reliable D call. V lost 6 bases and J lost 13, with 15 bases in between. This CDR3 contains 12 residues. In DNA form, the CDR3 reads TGTGCCAGCAGCCCCGGCGGGAACGGACTGTTTTTT. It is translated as CASSPGGNGLFF.

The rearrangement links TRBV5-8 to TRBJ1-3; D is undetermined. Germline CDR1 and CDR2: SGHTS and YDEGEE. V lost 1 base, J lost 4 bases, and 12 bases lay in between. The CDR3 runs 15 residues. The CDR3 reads CASSLSPTEGNTIYF. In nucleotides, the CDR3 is TGTGCCAGCAGCTTGTCCCCGACGGAGGGAAACACCATATATTTT.

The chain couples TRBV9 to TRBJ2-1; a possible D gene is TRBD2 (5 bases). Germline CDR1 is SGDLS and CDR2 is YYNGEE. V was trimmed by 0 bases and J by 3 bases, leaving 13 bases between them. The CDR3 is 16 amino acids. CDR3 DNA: TGTGCCAGCAGCGTAGTCTCAAGCGGTGTCTACAATGAGCAGTTCTTC. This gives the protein CASSVVSSGVYNEQFF.

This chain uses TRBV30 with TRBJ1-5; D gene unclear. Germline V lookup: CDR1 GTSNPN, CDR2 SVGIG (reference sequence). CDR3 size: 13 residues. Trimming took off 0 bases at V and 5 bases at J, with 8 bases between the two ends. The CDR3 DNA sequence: TGTGCCTGGAGTGTGCATGGAGATCAGCCCCAGCATTTT. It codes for CAWSVHGDQPQHF.

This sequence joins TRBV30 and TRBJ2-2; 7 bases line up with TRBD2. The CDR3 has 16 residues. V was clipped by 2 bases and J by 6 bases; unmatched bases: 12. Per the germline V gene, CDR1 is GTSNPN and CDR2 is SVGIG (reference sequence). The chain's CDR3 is CAWSHGAGDGAGELFF. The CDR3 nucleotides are TGTGCCTGGAGTCACGGGGCGGGGGACGGGGCCGGGGAGCTGTTTTTT.

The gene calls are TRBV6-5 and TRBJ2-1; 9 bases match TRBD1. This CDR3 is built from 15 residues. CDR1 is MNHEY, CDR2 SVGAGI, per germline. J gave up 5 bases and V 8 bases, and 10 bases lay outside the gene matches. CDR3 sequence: CASGDRARLNNEQFF. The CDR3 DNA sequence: TGTGCCAGCGGGGACAGGGCAAGACTTAACAATGAGCAGTTCTTC.

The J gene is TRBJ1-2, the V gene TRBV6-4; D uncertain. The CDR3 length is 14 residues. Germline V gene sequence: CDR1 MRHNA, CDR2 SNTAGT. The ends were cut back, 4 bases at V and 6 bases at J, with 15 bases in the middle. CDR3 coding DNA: TGTGCCAGCAGTGTCGATCGGGATTCACATGGCTACACCTTC. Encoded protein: CASSVDRDSHGYTF.

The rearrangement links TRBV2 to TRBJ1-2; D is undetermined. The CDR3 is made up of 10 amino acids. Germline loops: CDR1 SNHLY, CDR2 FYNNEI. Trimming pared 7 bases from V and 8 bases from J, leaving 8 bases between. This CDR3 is CASITEGYTF. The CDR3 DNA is TGTGCCAGCATCACAGAGGGCTACACCTTC.

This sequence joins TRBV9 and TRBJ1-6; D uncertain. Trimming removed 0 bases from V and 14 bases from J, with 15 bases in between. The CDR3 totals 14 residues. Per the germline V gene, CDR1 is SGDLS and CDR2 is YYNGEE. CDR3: CASSVGLGPPALHF. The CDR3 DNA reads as TGTGCCAGCAGCGTAGGTCTGGGCCCTCCGGCCCTCCACTTT.

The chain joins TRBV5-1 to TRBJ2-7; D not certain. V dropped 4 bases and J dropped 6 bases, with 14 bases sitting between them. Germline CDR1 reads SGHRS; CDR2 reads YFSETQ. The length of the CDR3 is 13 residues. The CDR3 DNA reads TGCGCCAGCAGCCAAGGCCCCGGCGGCGAGCAGTACTTC. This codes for CASSQGPGGEQYF.

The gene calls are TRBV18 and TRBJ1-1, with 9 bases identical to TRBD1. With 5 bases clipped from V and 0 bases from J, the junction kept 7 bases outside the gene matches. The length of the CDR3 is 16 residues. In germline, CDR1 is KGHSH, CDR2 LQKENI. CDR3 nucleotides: TGTGCCAGCTCAAAACAGGGGGCTTACATGAACACTGAAGCTTTCTTT. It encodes CASSKQGAYMNTEAFF.

CDR3 sequence reads: CASSYGDREAFF. Here the CDR3 DNA reads TGTGCCAGCAGTTACGGGGACAGGGAAGCTTTCTTT. The chain recombines TRBV6-5 with TRBJ1-1; TRBD1 matches 8 bases. Trimming cost V 2 bases and J 8 bases; bases outside gene matches: 1. In germline, CDR1 is MNHEY, CDR2 SVGAGI. The CDR3 sequence is 12 residues long.

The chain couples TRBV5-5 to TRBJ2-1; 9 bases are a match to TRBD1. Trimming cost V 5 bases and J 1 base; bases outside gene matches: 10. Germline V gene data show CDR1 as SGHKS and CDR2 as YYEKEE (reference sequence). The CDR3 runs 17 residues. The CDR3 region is CASSHNPGQGSYNEQFF. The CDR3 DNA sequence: TGTGCCAGCAGTCATAACCCGGGACAGGGTTCCTACAATGAGCAGTTCTTC.

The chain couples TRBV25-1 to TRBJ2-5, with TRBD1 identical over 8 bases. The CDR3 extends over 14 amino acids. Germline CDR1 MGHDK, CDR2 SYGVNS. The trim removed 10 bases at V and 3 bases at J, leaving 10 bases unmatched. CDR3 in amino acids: CATTPSTGEETQYF. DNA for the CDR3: TGTGCCACCACCCCGTCGACAGGGGAAGAGACCCAGTACTTC.

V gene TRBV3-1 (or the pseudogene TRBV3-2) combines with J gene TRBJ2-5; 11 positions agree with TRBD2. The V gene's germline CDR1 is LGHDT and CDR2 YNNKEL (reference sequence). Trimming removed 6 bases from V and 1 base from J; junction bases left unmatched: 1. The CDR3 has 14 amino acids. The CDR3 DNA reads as TGTGCCAGCAGTCTAGCGGGGGGCCAAGAGACCCAGTACTTC. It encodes CASSLAGGQETQYF.

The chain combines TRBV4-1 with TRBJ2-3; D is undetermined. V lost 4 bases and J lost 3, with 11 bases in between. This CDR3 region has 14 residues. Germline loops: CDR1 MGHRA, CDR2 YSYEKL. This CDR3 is CASSPGFETDTQYF. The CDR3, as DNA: TGCGCCAGCAGCCCCGGGTTCGAGACAGATACGCAGTATTTT.

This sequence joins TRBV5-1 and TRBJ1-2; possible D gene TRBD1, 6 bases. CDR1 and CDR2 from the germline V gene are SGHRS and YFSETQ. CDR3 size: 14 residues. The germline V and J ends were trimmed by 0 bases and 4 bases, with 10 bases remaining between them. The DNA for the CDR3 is TGCGCCAGCAGCTTGGACAGGGTTTCCTATGGCTACACCTTC. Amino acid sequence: CASSLDRVSYGYTF.

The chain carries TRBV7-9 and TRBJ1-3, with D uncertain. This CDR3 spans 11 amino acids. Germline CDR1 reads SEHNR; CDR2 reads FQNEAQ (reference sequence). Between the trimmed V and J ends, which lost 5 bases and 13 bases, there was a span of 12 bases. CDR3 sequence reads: CASSRMEAIYF. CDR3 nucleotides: TGTGCCAGCAGCCGAATGGAGGCGATATATTTT.

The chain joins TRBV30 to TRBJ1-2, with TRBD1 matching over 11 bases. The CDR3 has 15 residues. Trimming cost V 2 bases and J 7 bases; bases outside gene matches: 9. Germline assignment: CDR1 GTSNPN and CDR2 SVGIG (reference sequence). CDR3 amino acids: CAWSFGTGGIGGYTF. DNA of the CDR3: TGTGCCTGGAGTTTTGGGACAGGGGGTATCGGTGGCTACACCTTC.